This is a list of T cell receptor beta chains from one sample in a study of graft-versus-host responses after intestinal transplantation. This table comes from immunoSEQ multiplex PCR, and its TCRdb copy is limited to in-frame clones, with some not included. The sample includes about 88,000 clones, about 94% of them seen just once. Antigens of these TCRs are unknown. This specimen consisted of unstimulated CD4+ T cells sorted from spleen or lymph node cells, obtained before transplant. The receptors come from a human donor who was the organ donor for an intestinal transplant. The CDR3 runs from the conserved cysteine through the conserved F or W. A D gene is named only where the DNA matches it firmly. Size tells how often a clone was seen (once, few, many) or the class of an expanded clone, and some rows leave it out.

J	size	V	D	CDR3	DNA
TRBJ2-1	-	TRBV4-1	TRBD2	CASSQVGTSGGRDEQFF	TGCGCCAGCAGCCAGGTGGGGACTAGCGGCGGGAGGGATGAGCAGTTCTTC
TRBJ2-7	-	TRBV7-2	TRBD2	CASSIAGTSGAEQYF	TGTGCCAGCAGCATCGCCGGGACTAGCGGGGCAGAGCAGTACTTC
TRBJ1-1	-	TRBV4-1	-	CASSQEVRAGVGTEAFF	TGCGCCAGCAGCCAAGAAGTTAGGGCAGGGGTGGGCACTGAAGCTTTCTTT
TRBJ2-7	-	TRBV28	-	CASRGLYEQYF	TGTGCCAGCAGAGGTCTGTACGAGCAGTACTTC
TRBJ2-7	-	TRBV30	-	CAWRSTGPGGPLYSYEQYF	TGTGCCTGGCGCTCAACAGGGCCGGGGGGCCCACTATACTCCTACGAGCAGTACTTC
TRBJ2-7	once	TRBV11-1	-	CASSDRTGTYEQYF	TGTGCCAGCAGCGACCGAACAGGGACCTACGAGCAGTACTTC
TRBJ2-1	-	TRBV5-4	-	CASSLMAGGGNEQFF	TGTGCCAGCAGCTTGATGGCAGGTGGAGGTAATGAGCAGTTCTTC
TRBJ2-1	few	TRBV28	-	CASSAIGGSYNEQFF	TGTGCCAGCAGTGCTATCGGGGGCTCCTACAATGAGCAGTTCTTC
TRBJ1-5	-	TRBV4-1	TRBD1	CASSQDEFGDRNQPQHF	TGCGCCAGCAGCCAAGATGAATTCGGGGACAGGAATCAGCCCCAGCATTTT
TRBJ2-6	-	TRBV5-4	TRBD1	CASSKTGTGGPGGANVLTF	TGTGCCAGCAGCAAAACCGGGACAGGGGGCCCAGGTGGGGCCAACGTCCTGACTTTC
TRBJ2-1	-	TRBV28	-	CASSSVGYNEQFF	TGTGCCAGCAGTTCGGTAGGTTACAATGAGCAGTTCTTC
TRBJ2-2	-	TRBV28	-	CASSHKARGRSQVNTGELFF	TGTGCCAGCAGCCATAAAGCCCGTGGCAGGTCCCAAGTGAACACCGGGGAGCTGTTTTTT
TRBJ1-1	once	TRBV6-4	-	CASLWPMDTEAFF	TGTGCCAGCCTCTGGCCTATGGACACTGAAGCTTTCTTT